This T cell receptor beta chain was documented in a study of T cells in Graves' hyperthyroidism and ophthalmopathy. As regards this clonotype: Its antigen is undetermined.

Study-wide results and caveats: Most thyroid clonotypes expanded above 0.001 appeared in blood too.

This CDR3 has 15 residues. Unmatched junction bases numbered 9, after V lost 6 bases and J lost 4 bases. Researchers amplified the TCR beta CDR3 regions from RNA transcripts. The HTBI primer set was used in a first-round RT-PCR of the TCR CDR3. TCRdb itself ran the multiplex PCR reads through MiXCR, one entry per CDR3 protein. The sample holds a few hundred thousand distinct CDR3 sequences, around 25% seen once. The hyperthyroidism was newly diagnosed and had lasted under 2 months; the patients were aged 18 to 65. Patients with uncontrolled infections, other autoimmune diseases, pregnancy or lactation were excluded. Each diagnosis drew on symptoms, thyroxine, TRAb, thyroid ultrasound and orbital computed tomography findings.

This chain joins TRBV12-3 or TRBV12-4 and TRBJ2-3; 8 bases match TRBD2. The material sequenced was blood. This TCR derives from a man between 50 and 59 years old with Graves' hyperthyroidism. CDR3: CASSRQAGVPDTQYF. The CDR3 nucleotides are TGTGCCAGCAGCCGCCAAGCGGGAGTACCAGATACGCAGTATTTT.